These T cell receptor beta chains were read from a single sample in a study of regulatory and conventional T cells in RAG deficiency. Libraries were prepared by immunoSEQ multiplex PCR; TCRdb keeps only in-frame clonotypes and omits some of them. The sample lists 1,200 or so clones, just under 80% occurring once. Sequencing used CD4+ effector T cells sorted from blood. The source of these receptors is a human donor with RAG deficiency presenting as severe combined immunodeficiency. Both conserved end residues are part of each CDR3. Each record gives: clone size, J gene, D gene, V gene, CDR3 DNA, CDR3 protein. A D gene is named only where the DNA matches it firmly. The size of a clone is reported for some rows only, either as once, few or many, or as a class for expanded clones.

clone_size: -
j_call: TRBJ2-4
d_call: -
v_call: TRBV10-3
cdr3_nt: TGTGCCATCAGTGACAGTTTAAGCATTCAGTACTTC
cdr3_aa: CAISDSLSIQYF

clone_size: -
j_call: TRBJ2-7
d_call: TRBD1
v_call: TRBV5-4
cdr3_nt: TGTGCCAGCAGCCAAGGAGGGCAGGGGGCGCGGGAGCAGTACTTC
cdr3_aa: CASSQGGQGAREQYF

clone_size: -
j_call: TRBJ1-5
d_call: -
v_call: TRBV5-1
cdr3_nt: TGCGCCAGCAGCTTGCGGCGGGACCAGCCCCAGCATTTT
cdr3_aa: CASSLRRDQPQHF

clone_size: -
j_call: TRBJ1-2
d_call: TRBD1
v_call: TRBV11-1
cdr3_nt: TGTGCCAGCAGCTTAGCTCCCGACAGGGCCTATGGCTACACCTTC
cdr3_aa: CASSLAPDRAYGYTF

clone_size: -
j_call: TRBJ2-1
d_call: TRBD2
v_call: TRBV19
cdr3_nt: TGTGCCAGTAGAAGCGGGAGCTCCTACAATGAGCAGTTCTTC
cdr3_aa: CASRSGSSYNEQFF

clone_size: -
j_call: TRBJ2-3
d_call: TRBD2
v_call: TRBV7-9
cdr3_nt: TGTGCCAGCAGCTTAGCGCTCTGGACTAGCGGGGGGCACGTAGATACGCAGTATTTT
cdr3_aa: CASSLALWTSGGHVDTQYF

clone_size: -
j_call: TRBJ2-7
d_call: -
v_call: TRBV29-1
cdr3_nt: TGCAGCGTTGAACAACGGGGCTACGAGCAGTACTTC
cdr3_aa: CSVEQRGYEQYF

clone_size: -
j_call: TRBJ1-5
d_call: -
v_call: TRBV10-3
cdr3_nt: TGTGCCATCAGTGAGGGACAGTATAGCAATCAGCCCCAGCATTTT
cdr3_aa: CAISEGQYSNQPQHF

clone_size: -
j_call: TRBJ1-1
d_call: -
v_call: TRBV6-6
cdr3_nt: TGTGCCAGCAGCTACGCGGACACGCAGAACACTGAAGCTTTCTTT
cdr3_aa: CASSYADTQNTEAFF

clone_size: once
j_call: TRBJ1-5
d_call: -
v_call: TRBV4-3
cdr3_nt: TGCGCCAGCAGCCCCTTCACCAATCAGCCCCAGCATTTT
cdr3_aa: CASSPFTNQPQHF

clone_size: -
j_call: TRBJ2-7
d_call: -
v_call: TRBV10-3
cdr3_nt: TGTGCCATCAGTGGTGGGGACTACGAGCAGTACTTC
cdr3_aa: CAISGGDYEQYF

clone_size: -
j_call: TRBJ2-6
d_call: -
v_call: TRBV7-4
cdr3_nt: TGTGCCAGCAGCGTGTTACTTTCAGCTCCACAAAGTCGGGCCAACGTCCTGACTTTC
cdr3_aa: CASSVLLSAPQSRANVLTF

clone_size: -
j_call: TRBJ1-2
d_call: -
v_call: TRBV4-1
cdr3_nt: TGCGCCAGCAGCAGTAGCGGCCAGAACCGAAAGACCTATGGCTACACCTTC
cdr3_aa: CASSSSGQNRKTYGYTF

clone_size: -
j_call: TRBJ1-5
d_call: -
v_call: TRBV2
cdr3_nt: TGTGCCAGCAGCGAGATTTATAGCAATCAGCCCCAGCATTTT
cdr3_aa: CASSEIYSNQPQHF

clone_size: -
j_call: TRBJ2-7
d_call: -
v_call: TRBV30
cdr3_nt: TGTGCCTGGAGTGTAAGGTACGAGCAGTACTTC
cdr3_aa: CAWSVRYEQYF

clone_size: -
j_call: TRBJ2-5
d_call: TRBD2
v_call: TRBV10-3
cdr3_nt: TGTGCCATCAGTCATTCACTAGCGGGAATTCAAGAGACCCAGTACTTC
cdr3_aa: CAISHSLAGIQETQYF

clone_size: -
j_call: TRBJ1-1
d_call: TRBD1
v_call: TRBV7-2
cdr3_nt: TGTGCCAGCAGCTCCGACAGGGGGAACACTGAAGCTTTCTTT
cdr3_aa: CASSSDRGNTEAFF

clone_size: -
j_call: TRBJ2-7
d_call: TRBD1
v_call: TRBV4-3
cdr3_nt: TGCGCCAGCAGCCAAACCTCCGGGACAGGCTCCTACGAGCAGTACTTC
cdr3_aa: CASSQTSGTGSYEQYF

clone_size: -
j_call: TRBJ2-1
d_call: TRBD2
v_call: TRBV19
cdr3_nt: TGTGCCAGTAGGACCTTTGGCGGGAGGGGGTCCTACAATGAGCAGTTCTTC
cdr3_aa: CASRTFGGRGSYNEQFF

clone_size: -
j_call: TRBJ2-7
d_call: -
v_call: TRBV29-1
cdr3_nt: TGCAGCGTTCTCACTGGACAGAGGTGGGGGCAGTACTTC
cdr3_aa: CSVLTGQRWGQYF

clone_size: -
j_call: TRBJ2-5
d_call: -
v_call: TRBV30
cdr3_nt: TGTGCCTGGAGTGTGTCGGGGGAGACCCAGTACTTC
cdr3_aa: CAWSVSGETQYF

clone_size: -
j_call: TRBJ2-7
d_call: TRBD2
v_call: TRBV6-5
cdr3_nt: TGTGCCAGCAGTTACCGGGGACTAGAGCTCAAGCAGTACTTC
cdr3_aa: CASSYRGLELKQYF

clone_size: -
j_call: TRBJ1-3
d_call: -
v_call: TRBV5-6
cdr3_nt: TGTGCCAGCAGCTTAGGGGTTCCTGGAAACACCATATATTTT
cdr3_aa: CASSLGVPGNTIYF

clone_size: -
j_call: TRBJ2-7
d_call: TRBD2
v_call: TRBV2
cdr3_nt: TGTGCCAGCAGTGCCGGGGGGTCCTACGAGCAGTACTTC
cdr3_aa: CASSAGGSYEQYF

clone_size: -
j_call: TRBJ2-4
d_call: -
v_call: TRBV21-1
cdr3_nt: TGTGCCAGCAGACTTTTGGTGCTACAGCAAAGAAAAAACATTCAGTACTTC
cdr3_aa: CASRLLVLQQRKNIQYF

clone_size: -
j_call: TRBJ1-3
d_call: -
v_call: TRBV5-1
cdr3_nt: TGCGCCAGCAGCTTGTCTTTTTCGAGCTCTGGAAACACCATATATTTT
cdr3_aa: CASSLSFSSSGNTIYF

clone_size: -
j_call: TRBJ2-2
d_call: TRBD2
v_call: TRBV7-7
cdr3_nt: TGTGCCAGCGTACTTAGCGGGGGGGCGAACACCGGGGAGCTGTTTTTT
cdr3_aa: CASVLSGGANTGELFF

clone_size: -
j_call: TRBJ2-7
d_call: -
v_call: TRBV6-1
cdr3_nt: TGTGCCAGCAGTGATCAGGGCCCGGAAGCCTACGAGCAGTACTTC
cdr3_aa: CASSDQGPEAYEQYF

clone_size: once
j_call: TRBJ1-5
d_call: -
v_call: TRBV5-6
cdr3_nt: TGTGCCAGCAGCTTGAGTAGGACAGTCCAGCCCCAGCATTTT
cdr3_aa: CASSLSRTVQPQHF

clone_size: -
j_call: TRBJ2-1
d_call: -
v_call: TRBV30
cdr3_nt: TGTGCCGGCCTTTACAATGAGCAGTTCTTC
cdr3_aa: CAGLYNEQFF

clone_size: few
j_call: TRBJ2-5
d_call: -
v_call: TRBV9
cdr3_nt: TGTGCCAGCAGCGTAGAGGAGACCCAGTACTTC
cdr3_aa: CASSVEETQYF

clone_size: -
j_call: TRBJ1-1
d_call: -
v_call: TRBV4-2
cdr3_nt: TGTGCCAGCAGCCAAGTCACGGCCCTGAACACTGAAGCTTTCTTT
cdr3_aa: CASSQVTALNTEAFF

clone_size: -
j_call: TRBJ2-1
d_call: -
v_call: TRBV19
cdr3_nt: TGTGCCAGTAAGAAGGGTGGATCCTACAATGAGCAGTTCTTC
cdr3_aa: CASKKGGSYNEQFF

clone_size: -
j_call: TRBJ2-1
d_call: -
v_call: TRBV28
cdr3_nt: TGTGCCAGCAGTCCAAGACAGCTCTCCTACAATGAGCAGTTCTTC
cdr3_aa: CASSPRQLSYNEQFF

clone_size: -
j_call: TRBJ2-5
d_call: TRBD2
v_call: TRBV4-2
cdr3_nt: TGTGCCAGCAGCCAGGCCCCTAGCGGGAGGGGGCAAGAGACCCAGTACTTC
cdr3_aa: CASSQAPSGRGQETQYF

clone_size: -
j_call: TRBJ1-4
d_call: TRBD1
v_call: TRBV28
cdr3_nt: TGTGCCAGCAGATCTGGGACAGGGGGACTTACTAATGAAAAACTGTTTTTT
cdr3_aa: CASRSGTGGLTNEKLFF

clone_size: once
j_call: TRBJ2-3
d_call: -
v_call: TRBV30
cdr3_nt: TGTGCCTGGAGTACGGGGACTAGCACAGATACGCAGTATTTT
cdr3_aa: CAWSTGTSTDTQYF

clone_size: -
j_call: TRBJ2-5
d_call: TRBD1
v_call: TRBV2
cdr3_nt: TGTGCCAGCAGCCGACAGGGGGCGCTGTTAGAGACCCAGTACTTC
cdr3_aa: CASSRQGALLETQYF

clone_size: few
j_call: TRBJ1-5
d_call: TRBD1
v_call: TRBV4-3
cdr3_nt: TGCGCCAGCAGCCAAGCTAGGGACAGGAATCAGCCCCAGCATTTT
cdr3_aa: CASSQARDRNQPQHF

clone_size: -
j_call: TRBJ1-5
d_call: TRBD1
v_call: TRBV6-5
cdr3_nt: TGTGCCAGCAGTGGGCGAGGGACAGGGGAAGGGCCCCAGCATTTT
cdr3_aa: CASSGRGTGEGPQHF

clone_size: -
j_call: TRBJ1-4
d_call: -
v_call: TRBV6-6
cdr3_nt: TGTGCCAGCAGTTTGAGGTTGACTAATGAAAAACTGTTTTTT
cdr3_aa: CASSLRLTNEKLFF

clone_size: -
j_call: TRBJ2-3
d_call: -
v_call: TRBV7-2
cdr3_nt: TGTGCCAGCAATCGACCCACAGATACGCAGTATTTT
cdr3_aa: CASNRPTDTQYF